This TCR beta chain was sequenced for a study of cytomegalovirus exposure and HLA in healthy donors. Study findings and constraints: Productive status was seen about 87% or about 30% of the time for most TCR beta V segments in an earlier analysis.

PCR primers comprised 60 Vbeta and 13 Jbeta primers. The assay was immunoSEQ multiplex PCR, and TCRdb's table has in-frame clones only and misses some. The sample holds 170,000 or so clones, 70% to 75% seen once. V lost 0 bases to trimming and J lost 3 bases, with 6 bases between them. The CDR3 has 13 amino acids. Per the germline V gene, CDR1 is SGHAT and CDR2 is FQNNGV. As to this clone: Its cognate antigen is unknown. Other DNA sequences within the sample encode an identical CDR3.

The J gene is TRBJ2-7, the V gene TRBV11-2; a weak D match, TRBD1 (6 bases). This TCR came from a male donor in good health and CMV-seronegative. The source material was PBMCs. The CDR3 DNA is TGTGCCAGCAGCTTAGAAGGGGGCTACGAGCAGTACTTC. It translates to CASSLEGGYEQYF.